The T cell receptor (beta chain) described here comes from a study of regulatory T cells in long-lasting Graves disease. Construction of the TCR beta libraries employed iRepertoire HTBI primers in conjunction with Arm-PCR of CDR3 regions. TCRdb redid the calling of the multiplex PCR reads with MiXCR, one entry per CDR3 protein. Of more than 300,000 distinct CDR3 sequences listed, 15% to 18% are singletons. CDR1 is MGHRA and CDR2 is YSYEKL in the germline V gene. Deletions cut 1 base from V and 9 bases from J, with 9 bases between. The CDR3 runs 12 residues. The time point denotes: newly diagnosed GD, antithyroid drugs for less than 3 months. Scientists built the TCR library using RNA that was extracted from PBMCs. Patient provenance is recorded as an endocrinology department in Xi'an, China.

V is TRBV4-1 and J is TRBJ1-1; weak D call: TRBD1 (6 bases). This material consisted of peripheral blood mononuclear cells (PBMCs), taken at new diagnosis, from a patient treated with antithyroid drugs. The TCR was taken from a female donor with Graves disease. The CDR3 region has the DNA TGCGCCAGCAGCCAAGTGAGGGGGAAAGCTTTCTTT. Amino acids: CASSQVRGKAFF.